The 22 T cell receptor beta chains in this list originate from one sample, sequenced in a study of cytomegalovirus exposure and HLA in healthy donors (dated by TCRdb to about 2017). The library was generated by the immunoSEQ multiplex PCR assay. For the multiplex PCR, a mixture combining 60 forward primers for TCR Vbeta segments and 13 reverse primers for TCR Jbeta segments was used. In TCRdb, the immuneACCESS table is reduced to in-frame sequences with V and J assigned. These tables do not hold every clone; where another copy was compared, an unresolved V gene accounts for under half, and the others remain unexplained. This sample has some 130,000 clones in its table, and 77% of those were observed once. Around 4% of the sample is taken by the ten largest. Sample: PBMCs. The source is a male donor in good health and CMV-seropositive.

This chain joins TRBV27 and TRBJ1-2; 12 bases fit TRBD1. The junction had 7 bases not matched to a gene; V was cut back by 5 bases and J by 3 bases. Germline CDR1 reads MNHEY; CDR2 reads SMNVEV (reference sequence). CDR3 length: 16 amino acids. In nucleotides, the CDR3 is TGTGCCAGCAGTCTTGGGACAGGGGGCGCCTACTATGGCTACACCTTC. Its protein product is CASSLGTGGAYYGYTF.

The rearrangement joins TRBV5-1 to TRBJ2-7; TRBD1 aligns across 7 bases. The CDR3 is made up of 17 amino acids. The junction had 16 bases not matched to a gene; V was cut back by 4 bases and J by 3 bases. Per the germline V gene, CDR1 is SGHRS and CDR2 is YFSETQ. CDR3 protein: CASSPAAARQGSYEQYF. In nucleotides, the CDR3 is TGCGCCAGCAGCCCCGCCGCGGCTCGACAGGGTAGCTACGAGCAGTACTTC.

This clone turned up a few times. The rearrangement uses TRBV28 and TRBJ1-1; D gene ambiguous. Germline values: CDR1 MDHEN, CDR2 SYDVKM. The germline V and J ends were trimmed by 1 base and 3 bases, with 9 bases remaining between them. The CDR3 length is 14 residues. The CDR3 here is CASSLSVMDTEAFF. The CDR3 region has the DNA TGTGCCAGCAGTTTATCGGTAATGGACACTGAAGCTTTCTTT.

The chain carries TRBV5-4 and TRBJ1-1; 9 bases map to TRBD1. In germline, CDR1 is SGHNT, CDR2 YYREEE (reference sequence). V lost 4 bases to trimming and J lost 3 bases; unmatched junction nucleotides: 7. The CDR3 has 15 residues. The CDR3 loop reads CASSPPGQGYTEAFF. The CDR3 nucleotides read TGTGCCAGCAGCCCACCGGGACAGGGATACACTGAAGCTTTCTTT. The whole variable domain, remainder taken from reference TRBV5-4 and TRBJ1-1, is ETGVTQSPTHLIKTRGQQVTLRCSSQSGHNTVSWYQQALGQGPQFIFQYYREEENGRGNFPPRFSGLQFPNYSSELNVNALELDDSALYLCASSPPGQGYTEAFFGQGTRLTVV.

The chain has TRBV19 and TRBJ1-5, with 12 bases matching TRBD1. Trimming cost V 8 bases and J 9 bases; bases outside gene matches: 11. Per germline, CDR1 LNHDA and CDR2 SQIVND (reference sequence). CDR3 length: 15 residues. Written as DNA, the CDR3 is TGTGCCAGTTATCCCGGGACAGGGGGCGTGGGGCCCCAGCATTTT. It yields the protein CASYPGTGGVGPQHF.

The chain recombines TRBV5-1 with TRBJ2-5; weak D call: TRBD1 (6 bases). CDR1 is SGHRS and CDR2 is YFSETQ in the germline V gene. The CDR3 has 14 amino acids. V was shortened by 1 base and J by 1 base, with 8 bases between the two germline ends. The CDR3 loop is CASSLTGLQETQYF. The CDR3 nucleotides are TGCGCCAGCAGCTTGACAGGGCTCCAAGAGACCCAGTACTTC.

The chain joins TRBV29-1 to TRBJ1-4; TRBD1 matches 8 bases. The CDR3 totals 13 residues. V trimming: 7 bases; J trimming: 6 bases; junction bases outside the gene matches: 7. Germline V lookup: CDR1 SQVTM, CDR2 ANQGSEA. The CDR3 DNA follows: TGCAGCGCCAACAGGGGGAGTCATGAAAAACTGTTTTTT. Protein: CSANRGSHEKLFF.

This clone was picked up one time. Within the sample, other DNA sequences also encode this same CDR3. For the CDR3, the DNA is TGTGCCATCAGTGAGTCGACAGGGTCAAATTCACCCCTCCACTTT. This codes for CAISESTGSNSPLHF. V usage is TRBV10-3 and J usage is TRBJ1-6; 7 nucleotides align to TRBD1. There are 15 residues in the CDR3. Germline CDR1 ENHRY, CDR2 SYGVKD. The junction had 3 bases not matched to a gene; V was cut back by 0 bases and J by 7 bases.

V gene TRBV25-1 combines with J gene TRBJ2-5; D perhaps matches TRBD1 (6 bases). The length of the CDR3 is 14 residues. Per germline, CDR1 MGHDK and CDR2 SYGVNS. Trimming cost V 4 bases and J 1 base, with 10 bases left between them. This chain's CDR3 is CASSALDSQETQYF. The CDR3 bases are TGTGCCAGCAGTGCCTTGGACAGCCAAGAGACCCAGTACTTC.

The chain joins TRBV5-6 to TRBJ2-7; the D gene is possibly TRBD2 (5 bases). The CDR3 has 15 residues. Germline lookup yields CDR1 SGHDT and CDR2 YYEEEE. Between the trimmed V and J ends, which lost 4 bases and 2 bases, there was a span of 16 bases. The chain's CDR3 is CASSLPSRAAYEQYF. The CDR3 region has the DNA TGTGCCAGCAGCCTCCCCTCGCGGGCTGCCTACGAGCAGTACTTC.

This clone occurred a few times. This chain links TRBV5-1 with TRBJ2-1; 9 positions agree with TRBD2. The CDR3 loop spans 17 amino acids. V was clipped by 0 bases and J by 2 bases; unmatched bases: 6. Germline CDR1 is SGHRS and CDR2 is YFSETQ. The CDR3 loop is CASSLGGSGGTYNEQFF. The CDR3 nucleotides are TGCGCCAGCAGCTTGGGGGGGAGCGGGGGGACCTACAATGAGCAGTTCTTC.

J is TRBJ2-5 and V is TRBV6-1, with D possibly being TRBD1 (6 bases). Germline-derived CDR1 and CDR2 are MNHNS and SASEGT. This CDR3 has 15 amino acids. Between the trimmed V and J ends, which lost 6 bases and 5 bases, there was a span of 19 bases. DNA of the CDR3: TGTGCCAGCAGCCTAACCGGGACACCAGGGGAGACCCAGTACTTC. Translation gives CASSLTGTPGETQYF.

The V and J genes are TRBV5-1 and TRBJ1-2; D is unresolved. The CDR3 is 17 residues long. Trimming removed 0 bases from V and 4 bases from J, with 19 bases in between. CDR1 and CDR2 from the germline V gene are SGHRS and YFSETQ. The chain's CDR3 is CASSLVAGLSSSYGYTF. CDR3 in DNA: TGCGCCAGCAGCTTGGTAGCAGGACTATCTTCTAGCTATGGCTACACCTTC.

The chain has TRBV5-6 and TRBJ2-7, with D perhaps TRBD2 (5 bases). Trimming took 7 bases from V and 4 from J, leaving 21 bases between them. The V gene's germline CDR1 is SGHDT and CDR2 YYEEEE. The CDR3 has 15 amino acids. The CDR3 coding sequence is TGTGCCAGCCAAATCGGGATCCTGGGTAATTACGAGCAGTACTTC. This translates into CASQIGILGNYEQYF.

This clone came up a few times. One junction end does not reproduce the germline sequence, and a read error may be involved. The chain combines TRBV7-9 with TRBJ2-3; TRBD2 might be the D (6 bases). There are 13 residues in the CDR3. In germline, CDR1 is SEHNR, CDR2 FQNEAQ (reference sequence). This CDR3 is CSSNSRETDTQYF. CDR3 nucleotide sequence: TGTTCCAGCAACTCGCGGGAAACAGATACGCAGTATTTT. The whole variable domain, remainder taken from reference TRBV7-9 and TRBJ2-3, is DTGVSQNPRHKITKRGQNVTFRCDPISEHNRLYWYRQTLGQGPEFLTYFQNEAQLEKSRLLSDRFSAERPKGSFSTLEIQRTEQGDSAMYLCSSNSRETDTQYFGPGTRLTVL.

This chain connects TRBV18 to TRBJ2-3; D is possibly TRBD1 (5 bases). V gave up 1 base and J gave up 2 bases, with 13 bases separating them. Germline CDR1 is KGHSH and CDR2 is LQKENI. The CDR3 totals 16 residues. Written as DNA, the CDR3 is TGTGCCAGCTCACCACGGAAGGGGCTCGACACAGATACGCAGTATTTT. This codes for CASSPRKGLDTDTQYF.

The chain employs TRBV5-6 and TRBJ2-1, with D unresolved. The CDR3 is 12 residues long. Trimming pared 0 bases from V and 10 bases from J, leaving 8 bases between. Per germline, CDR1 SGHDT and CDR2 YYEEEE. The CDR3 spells CASSLGLSEQFF. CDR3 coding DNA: TGTGCCAGCAGCTTGGGCCTATCCGAGCAGTTCTTC.

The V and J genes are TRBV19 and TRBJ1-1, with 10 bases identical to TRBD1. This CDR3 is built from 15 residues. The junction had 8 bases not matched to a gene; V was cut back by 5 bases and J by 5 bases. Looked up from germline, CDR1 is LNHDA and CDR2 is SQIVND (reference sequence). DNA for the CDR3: TGTGCCAGTAGTCCGGGGGACAGGGGTTGGACTGAAGCTTTCTTT. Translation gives CASSPGDRGWTEAFF.

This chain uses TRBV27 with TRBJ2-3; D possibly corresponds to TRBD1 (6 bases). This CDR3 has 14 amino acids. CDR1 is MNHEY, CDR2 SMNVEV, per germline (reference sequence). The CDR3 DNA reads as TGTGCTTCCCGGTGGGACACTAGCACAGATACGCAGTATTTT. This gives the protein CASRWDTSTDTQYF.

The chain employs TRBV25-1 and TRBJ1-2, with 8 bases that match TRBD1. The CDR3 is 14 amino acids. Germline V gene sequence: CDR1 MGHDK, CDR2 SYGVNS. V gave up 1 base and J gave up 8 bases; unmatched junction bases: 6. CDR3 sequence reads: CASSESGQGGGYTF. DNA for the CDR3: TGTGCCAGCAGTGAATCTGGACAGGGAGGCGGCTACACCTTC.

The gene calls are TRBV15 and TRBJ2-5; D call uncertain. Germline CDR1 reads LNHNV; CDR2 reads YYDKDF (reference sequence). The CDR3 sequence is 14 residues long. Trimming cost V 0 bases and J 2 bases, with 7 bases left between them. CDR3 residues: CATSRDRGQETQYF. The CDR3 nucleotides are TGTGCCACCAGCAGAGACCGCGGACAAGAGACCCAGTACTTC.

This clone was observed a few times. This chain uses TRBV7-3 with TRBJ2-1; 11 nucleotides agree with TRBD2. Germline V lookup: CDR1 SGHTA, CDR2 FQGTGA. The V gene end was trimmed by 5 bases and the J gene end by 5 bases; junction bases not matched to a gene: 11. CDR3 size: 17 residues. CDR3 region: CASSAQPLAGVNNEQFF. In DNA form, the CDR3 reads TGTGCCAGCAGCGCCCAACCACTAGCGGGAGTGAACAATGAGCAGTTCTTC.